The clone carrying this T cell receptor beta chain was detected many times. Co-extraction yielded RNA and DNA from 20-30 mg of unsorted bulk tissue. There were only treatment-naive patients, all with chronic HBV infection. For each tumor, five separate regions were sampled. Histology found more than 75% viable tumor cells per sample. The sample originates from a study of tumor-infiltrating lymphocytes in primary liver carcinoma. Germline assignment: CDR1 KGHDR and CDR2 SFDVKD. This CDR3 comprises 17 residues. With 4 bases clipped from V and 7 bases from J, the junction kept 10 bases outside the gene matches. From around 500 ng of total RNA, TCR beta-specific cDNA was reverse-transcribed using a constant-region primer. Library construction for TCR beta comprised three nested multiplex PCR rounds performed with slightly modified ARM-PCR. TRBV1-TRBV30 forward primers and a C-beta reverse primer were used in the first two PCR rounds, which each ran for approximately 9 cycles. One entry per CDR3 protein results from TCRdb running MiXCR on the multiplex PCR reads. The sample records under 85,000 distinct CDR3 sequences, over 60% being singletons.

The sample taken for sequencing was liver tumor tissue from sampling region 1. As for subset: tumor region T1, superior pole. The chain recombines TRBV24-1 with TRBJ2-2; 11 positions agree with TRBD2. The TCR originated in a man in his forties or fifties with primary liver carcinoma and hepatitis B virus infection. CDR3 in DNA: TGTGCCACCAGTGACCGAACTAGCGGGAGTTCGAGCGGGGAGCTGTTTTTT. Protein: CATSDRTSGSSSGELFF.